These T cell receptor beta chains were read from a single sample in a study of shared clonotypes between healthy human individuals. Measured with immunoSEQ multiplex PCR; TCRdb has only the in-frame clones, and not every one. This sample has over 2 million clones, with roughly 92% found just once. The sequenced sample was naive CD4+ T cells from PBMCs. Every receptor here comes from a young man in good health. Some clones in this sample may be carry-over from other donors' samples. The conserved cysteine and the conserved F or W are not part of the CDR3 here. Clone size is shown for a subset of rows, as once, few, many or a class of expanded clone.

cdr3_aa: ASSLRGGGSYEQY
j_call: TRBJ2-7
v_call: TRBV7-2
clone_size: .

cdr3_aa: ASDLGLALGNEQF
j_call: TRBJ2-1
v_call: TRBV7-9
clone_size: .

cdr3_aa: ASSYGGMNTEAF
j_call: TRBJ1-1
v_call: TRBV5-4
clone_size: .

cdr3_aa: ASSPRTSGSLYNEQF
j_call: TRBJ2-1
v_call: TRBV18
clone_size: once

cdr3_aa: ASSLVAGGPATQY
j_call: TRBJ2-3
v_call: TRBV5-6
clone_size: .

cdr3_aa: ASSLVPSGNYGYT
j_call: TRBJ1-2
v_call: TRBV5-1
clone_size: .

cdr3_aa: ASSSREGNYGYT
j_call: TRBJ1-2
v_call: TRBV11-2
clone_size: .

cdr3_aa: ASSRGLAGINEQF
j_call: TRBJ2-1
v_call: TRBV4-3
clone_size: .

cdr3_aa: ASSPNPAGGPNEQF
j_call: TRBJ2-1
v_call: TRBV11-2
clone_size: .

cdr3_aa: ASSPLGNRDGYT
j_call: TRBJ1-2
v_call: TRBV18
clone_size: once

cdr3_aa: ASSGIPGQLYGYT
j_call: TRBJ1-2
v_call: TRBV9
clone_size: .

cdr3_aa: ATSIGLAGGEQY
j_call: TRBJ2-7
v_call: TRBV15
clone_size: .

cdr3_aa: ASRVAGAGDTQY
j_call: TRBJ2-3
v_call: TRBV28
clone_size: .

cdr3_aa: SVEGLGRGAYEQY
j_call: TRBJ2-7
v_call: TRBV29-1
clone_size: .

cdr3_aa: ASSQQLEDEQY
j_call: TRBJ2-7
v_call: TRBV4-1
clone_size: .

cdr3_aa: ATSGRAINEQF
j_call: TRBJ2-1
v_call: TRBV15
clone_size: .

cdr3_aa: AIQTGGDEQF
j_call: TRBJ2-1
v_call: TRBV10-3
clone_size: .

cdr3_aa: ASSQWGTYEQY
j_call: TRBJ2-7
v_call: TRBV7-7
clone_size: .

cdr3_aa: ASRRDREPYEQY
j_call: TRBJ2-7
v_call: TRBV2
clone_size: once

cdr3_aa: ASSLAQVNEQF
j_call: TRBJ2-1
v_call: TRBV27
clone_size: once

cdr3_aa: ASSLVPASYNEQF
j_call: TRBJ2-1
v_call: TRBV11-3
clone_size: .

cdr3_aa: ASSQDSPAGGHRETQY
j_call: TRBJ2-5
v_call: TRBV14
clone_size: .

cdr3_aa: ACSYNEQF
j_call: TRBJ2-1
v_call: TRBV6-1
clone_size: .

cdr3_aa: ASSRQKNTEAF
j_call: TRBJ1-1
v_call: TRBV19
clone_size: .

cdr3_aa: ASSPGEVFNQPQH
j_call: TRBJ1-5
v_call: TRBV18
clone_size: .

cdr3_aa: ASSLGRTSSYEQY
j_call: TRBJ2-7
v_call: TRBV7-9
clone_size: .

cdr3_aa: ATSSQRGSNQPQH
j_call: TRBJ1-5
v_call: TRBV15
clone_size: .

cdr3_aa: ASSSNWGAETQY
j_call: TRBJ2-5
v_call: TRBV5-1
clone_size: .

cdr3_aa: ASTDDQPQH
j_call: TRBJ1-5
v_call: TRBV28
clone_size: .

cdr3_aa: ASSTVAKNIQY
j_call: TRBJ2-4
v_call: TRBV19
clone_size: once

cdr3_aa: ASSVGQGSNQPQH
j_call: TRBJ1-5
v_call: TRBV9
clone_size: .

cdr3_aa: ASSLDGTGGMNEQF
j_call: TRBJ2-1
v_call: TRBV11-3
clone_size: .

cdr3_aa: ASTIRDRGRDEQY
j_call: TRBJ2-7
v_call: TRBV5-1
clone_size: .

cdr3_aa: ASSAAPWSSGNTIY
j_call: TRBJ1-3
v_call: TRBV9
clone_size: .

cdr3_aa: ASSLLPPRGSGNTIY
j_call: TRBJ1-3
v_call: TRBV5-1
clone_size: .

cdr3_aa: ASSYPGGRWDTEAF
j_call: TRBJ1-1
v_call: TRBV28
clone_size: .

cdr3_aa: ASSRIGGGEQY
j_call: TRBJ2-7
v_call: TRBV4-3
clone_size: .

cdr3_aa: ASRYRYEQY
j_call: TRBJ2-7
v_call: TRBV27
clone_size: .

cdr3_aa: ASSLLDHTGELF
j_call: TRBJ2-2
v_call: TRBV5-1
clone_size: .

cdr3_aa: ASRKTGEGNEQY
j_call: TRBJ2-7
v_call: TRBV6-1
clone_size: .

cdr3_aa: ASSLVSGGSTYEQY
j_call: TRBJ2-7
v_call: TRBV7-2
clone_size: .

cdr3_aa: ASRDAVRGGLDEQY
j_call: TRBJ2-7
v_call: TRBV7-2
clone_size: .

cdr3_aa: ASSQVLASLNEQF
j_call: TRBJ2-1
v_call: TRBV4-1
clone_size: .

cdr3_aa: ASSVESGSNEKLF
j_call: TRBJ1-4
v_call: TRBV5-1
clone_size: .

cdr3_aa: ASTGWYMNTEAF
j_call: TRBJ1-1
v_call: TRBV2
clone_size: once

cdr3_aa: ASSQPGLANIQY
j_call: TRBJ2-4
v_call: TRBV6-6
clone_size: .

cdr3_aa: ASTALGNQETQY
j_call: TRBJ2-5
v_call: TRBV5-4
clone_size: .

cdr3_aa: ASRNELANYGYT
j_call: TRBJ1-2
v_call: TRBV6-1
clone_size: once

cdr3_aa: ASSRTPGLAGADTQY
j_call: TRBJ2-3
v_call: TRBV27
clone_size: .

cdr3_aa: ASSLGTSGRATYNEQF
j_call: TRBJ2-1
v_call: TRBV7-2
clone_size: .

cdr3_aa: ASSSGQDGGTEAF
j_call: TRBJ1-1
v_call: TRBV28
clone_size: .

cdr3_aa: ASSMITSGGRREQY
j_call: TRBJ2-7
v_call: TRBV19
clone_size: .

cdr3_aa: ASSLAGTVYEQY
j_call: TRBJ2-7
v_call: TRBV5-4
clone_size: .

cdr3_aa: AISDVNQGNQPQH
j_call: TRBJ1-5
v_call: TRBV10-3
clone_size: .

cdr3_aa: ASTLTGFVDEQF
j_call: TRBJ2-1
v_call: TRBV6-1
clone_size: .